This is a list of T cell receptor beta chains from one sample in a study of Graves' ophthalmopathy and Graves' hyperthyroidism. MiXCR, applied by TCRdb to the multiplex PCR reads, yields one record per CDR3 protein. The data show hundreds of thousands of distinct CDR3 sequences, around 20% seen once. Sequencing used peripheral blood. The receptors were sampled from a woman under 30 with stable Graves' hyperthyroidism. CDR3s include the opening cysteine and the closing phenylalanine or tryptophan. Each record gives: J gene, V gene, D gene, clone size, CDR3 protein, CDR3 DNA. D genes are given only for firm matches. Not all rows give a size; the values are once, few, many and, for expanded clones, a class.

J: TRBJ2-4; V: TRBV7-9; D: TRBD2; size: many; CDR3: CASSLLVAGAKNIQYF; DNA: TGTGCCAGCAGCTTATTGGTAGCGGGAGCCAAAAACATTCAGTACTTC
J: TRBJ1-2; V: TRBV6-1; D: TRBD1; size: NA; CDR3: CASTGGGNGYTF; DNA: TGTGCCAGCACAGGGGGCGGGAATGGCTACACCTTC
J: TRBJ2-5; V: TRBV15; D: NA; size: many; CDR3: CATSRDRVSETQYF; DNA: TGTGCCACCAGCAGAGATAGGGTTTCAGAGACCCAGTACTTC
J: TRBJ2-7; V: TRBV20-1; D: TRBD2; size: many; CDR3: CSVSRGAGGPYEQYF; DNA: TGCAGTGTTTCCCGGGGAGCGGGAGGGCCCTACGAGCAGTACTTC
J: TRBJ1-5; V: TRBV28; D: NA; size: NA; CDR3: CASSLYQVYSNQPQHF; DNA: TGTGCCAGCAGTTTATACCAGGTTTATAGCAATCAGCCCCAGCATTTT
J: TRBJ1-5; V: TRBV12-3/TRBV12-4; D: NA; size: many; CDR3: CASSLHSNQPQHF; DNA: TGTGCCAGCAGTTTACACAGCAATCAGCCCCAGCATTTT
J: TRBJ2-5; V: TRBV10-2; D: NA; size: NA; CDR3: CASRTKGEETQYF; DNA: TGCGCCAGCAGAACAAAGGGGGAGGAGACCCAGTACTTC
J: TRBJ2-5; V: TRBV5-1; D: TRBD2; size: many; CDR3: CASRPGGRASETQYF; DNA: TGCGCCAGCAGACCTGGCGGGAGGGCCTCAGAGACCCAGTACTTC
J: TRBJ1-6; V: TRBV2; D: NA; size: many; CDR3: CASIMEESTHSPLHF; DNA: TGTGCCAGCATAATGGAGGAGAGCACACATTCACCCCTCCACTTT
J: TRBJ2-7; V: TRBV11-1; D: TRBD2; size: many; CDR3: CASSLAVREESSYEQYF; DNA: TGCGCCAGCAGCTTAGCGGTGCGGGAGGAGAGCTCCTACGAGCAGTACTTC
J: TRBJ2-5; V: TRBV7-9; D: NA; size: NA; CDR3: CASSLDAAYQETQYF; DNA: TGTGCCAGCAGCTTAGACGCGGCTTACCAAGAGACCCAGTACTTC
J: TRBJ2-5; V: TRBV5-1; D: TRBD2; size: many; CDR3: CASKGLAVQETQYF; DNA: TGCGCCAGCAAAGGACTAGCGGTCCAAGAGACCCAGTACTTC
J: TRBJ1-4; V: TRBV30; D: NA; size: NA; CDR3: CAWSGPRVTEKLFF; DNA: TGTGCCTGGAGTGGCCCCAGGGTGACGGAAAAACTGTTTTTT
J: TRBJ1-5; V: TRBV6-1; D: TRBD1; size: few; CDR3: CASSGDSYNQPQHF; DNA: TGTGCCAGCAGTGGGGACAGTTACAATCAGCCCCAGCATTTT
J: TRBJ1-2; V: TRBV30; D: TRBD1; size: few; CDR3: CAWTAGGNYGYTF; DNA: TGTGCCTGGACGGCAGGGGGGAACTATGGCTACACCTTC
J: TRBJ1-2; V: TRBV6-1; D: NA; size: NA; CDR3: CASSLLSSNYGYTF; DNA: TGTGCCAGCAGTCTCCTAAGCTCTAACTATGGCTACACCTTC
J: TRBJ2-4; V: TRBV6-2/TRBV6-3; D: TRBD1; size: few; CDR3: CASSLGQGGFSGNIQYF; DNA: TGTGCCAGCAGTCTTGGACAGGGGGGCTTCAGTGGAAACATTCAGTACTTC
J: TRBJ1-2; V: TRBV7-2; D: NA; size: many; CDR3: CAISAGRRLYGYTF; DNA: TGTGCCATTTCCGCGGGCAGGAGACTCTATGGCTACACCTTC
J: TRBJ1-1; V: TRBV19; D: TRBD1; size: NA; CDR3: CASPGQAMNTEAFF; DNA: TGTGCCAGCCCGGGACAGGCTATGAACACTGAAGCTTTCTTT
J: TRBJ1-2; V: TRBV24-1; D: TRBD1; size: many; CDR3: CATSRDRGYGYTF; DNA: TGTGCCACCAGTCGGGACAGGGGATATGGCTACACCTTC
J: TRBJ1-1; V: TRBV5-1; D: NA; size: many; CDR3: CASSLGQVNTEAFF; DNA: TGCGCCAGCAGCTTGGGGCAGGTTAACACTGAAGCTTTCTTT
J: TRBJ2-2; V: TRBV30; D: NA; size: few; CDR3: CAWKKGKRGTGELFF; DNA: TGTGCCTGGAAGAAAGGGAAGAGGGGGACCGGGGAGCTGTTTTTT
J: TRBJ1-1; V: TRBV5-1; D: NA; size: NA; CDR3: CASSWEGQVNTEAFF; DNA: TGCGCCAGCAGCTGGGAGGGGCAAGTGAACACTGAAGCTTTCTTT
J: TRBJ1-5; V: TRBV4-1; D: NA; size: NA; CDR3: CASSRRRDRIHF; DNA: TGCGCCAGCAGCCGGAGACGGGACCGAATCCATTTT
J: TRBJ2-7; V: TRBV12-3/TRBV12-4; D: TRBD2; size: many; CDR3: CASSIGTSVGHYEQYF; DNA: TGTGCCAGCAGTATCGGGACTAGCGTCGGCCACTACGAGCAGTACTTC
J: TRBJ2-7; V: TRBV29-1; D: NA; size: NA; CDR3: CSVDQDGSYEQYF; DNA: TGCAGCGTTGATCAGGACGGATCCTACGAGCAGTACTTC
J: TRBJ1-2; V: TRBV20-1; D: NA; size: many; CDR3: CSASPGFNYGYTF; DNA: TGCAGTGCTAGCCCAGGTTTTAACTATGGCTACACCTTC
J: TRBJ2-7; V: TRBV6-5; D: TRBD1; size: NA; CDR3: CASSYGPGTAAYEQYF; DNA: TGTGCCAGCAGTTACGGACCCGGGACAGCGGCCTACGAGCAGTACTTC
J: TRBJ1-1; V: TRBV6-2/TRBV6-3; D: NA; size: many; CDR3: CASSSRTRSVGLPNTEAFF; DNA: TGTGCCAGCAGTTCAAGGACGCGGTCTGTGGGGCTTCCAAACACTGAAGCTTTCTTT
J: TRBJ2-7; V: TRBV5-1; D: NA; size: many; CDR3: CASSLAIGGLPYEQYF; DNA: TGCGCCAGCAGCTTGGCCATAGGGGGGCTTCCCTACGAGCAGTACTTC
J: TRBJ1-2; V: TRBV6-2/TRBV6-3; D: NA; size: few; CDR3: CASRTDQFRPTGYTF; DNA: TGTGCCAGCAGAACGGACCAGTTTAGGCCGACCGGCTACACCTTC
J: TRBJ2-2; V: TRBV3-1; D: NA; size: NA; CDR3: CASSQREVAPPGELFF; DNA: TGTGCCAGCAGCCAGAGAGAGGTAGCTCCCCCCGGGGAGCTGTTTTTT
J: TRBJ2-2; V: TRBV11-2; D: TRBD1; size: many; CDR3: CASSTRQGVGGELFF; DNA: TGTGCCAGCAGCACCAGACAGGGGGTAGGGGGGGAGCTGTTTTTT
J: TRBJ1-2; V: TRBV27; D: NA; size: NA; CDR3: CASSPGLWVDGYTF; DNA: TGTGCCAGCAGTCCGGGACTTTGGGTGGATGGCTACACCTTC
J: TRBJ2-5; V: TRBV12-3/TRBV12-4; D: TRBD2; size: NA; CDR3: CASSLKSGGPETQYF; DNA: TGTGCCAGCAGTTTAAAGTCGGGAGGGCCCGAGACCCAGTACTTC
J: TRBJ1-2; V: TRBV13; D: NA; size: many; CDR3: CASSLDRIRGDYTF; DNA: TGTGCCAGCAGCTTAGATAGAATTAGGGGTGACTACACCTTC
J: TRBJ2-2; V: TRBV6-1; D: TRBD2; size: many; CDR3: CASSDLTSGGTGELFF; DNA: TGTGCCAGCAGTGACCTGACTAGCGGGGGTACCGGGGAGCTGTTTTTT
J: TRBJ1-1; V: TRBV12-3/TRBV12-4; D: NA; size: once; CDR3: CASSLFAEPMNTEAFF; DNA: TGTGCCAGCAGTTTATTCGCAGAGCCCATGAACACTGAAGCTTTCTTT
J: TRBJ2-5; V: TRBV18; D: NA; size: many; CDR3: CASSPPGREIGETQYF; DNA: TGTGCCAGCTCACCACCGGGACGAGAAATCGGGGAGACCCAGTACTTC
J: TRBJ2-5; V: TRBV18; D: NA; size: few; CDR3: CASSLQETKYF; DNA: TGTGCCAGCTCATTACAAGAGACCAAGTACTTC
J: TRBJ2-5; V: TRBV3-1; D: NA; size: few; CDR3: CASSQDGTRGTQYF; DNA: TGTGCCAGCAGCCAAGATGGCACACGGGGGACCCAGTACTTC
J: TRBJ2-7; V: TRBV7-8; D: TRBD2; size: NA; CDR3: CASSSTSGVYEQYF; DNA: TGTGCCAGCAGCTCGACTAGCGGGGTCTACGAGCAGTACTTC
J: TRBJ1-1; V: TRBV20-1; D: NA; size: many; CDR3: CSARDRRRPGTEAFF; DNA: TGCAGTGCTAGAGATCGGCGACGACCGGGGACTGAAGCTTTCTTT
J: TRBJ2-7; V: TRBV9; D: NA; size: many; CDR3: CASSGRDSTYEQYF; DNA: TGTGCCAGCAGCGGGAGGGACAGCACCTACGAGCAGTACTTC
J: TRBJ1-6; V: TRBV13; D: NA; size: NA; CDR3: CASSSDRSGSYNSPLHF; DNA: TGTGCCAGCAGCTCAGACAGATCAGGCTCCTATAATTCACCCCTCCACTTT
J: TRBJ1-1; V: TRBV6-1; D: NA; size: few; CDR3: CASSGWTVMDTEAFF; DNA: TGTGCCAGCAGTGGCTGGACAGTAATGGACACTGAAGCTTTCTTT
J: TRBJ2-7; V: TRBV10-3; D: NA; size: many; CDR3: CAISGSSNYEQYF; DNA: TGTGCCATTTCTGGGAGCTCAAACTACGAGCAGTACTTC
J: TRBJ1-5; V: TRBV6-5; D: NA; size: many; CDR3: CASRRDLNQPQHF; DNA: TGTGCCAGCAGACGGGACCTTAATCAGCCCCAGCATTTT
J: TRBJ1-1; V: TRBV6-5; D: NA; size: NA; CDR3: CASSSTAPRFEAFF; DNA: TGTGCCAGCAGTTCTACAGCCCCAAGGTTTGAAGCTTTCTTT
J: TRBJ1-1; V: TRBV4-1; D: TRBD1; size: few; CDR3: CASSPDRGSRVNTEAFF; DNA: TGCGCCAGCAGCCCGGACAGGGGGAGTCGTGTGAACACTGAAGCTTTCTTT
J: TRBJ2-7; V: TRBV6-5; D: NA; size: NA; CDR3: CASSYTDQRARVHDQYF; DNA: TGTGCCAGCAGTTACACCGACCAGCGCGCGAGGGTCCACGATCAGTACTTC
J: TRBJ1-2; V: TRBV5-1; D: NA; size: few; CDR3: CASSLGDDSPSYTF; DNA: TGCGCCAGCAGCTTGGGGGATGATAGCCCGAGCTACACCTTC
J: TRBJ2-2; V: TRBV29-1; D: TRBD2; size: many; CDR3: CSATRTSGTGELFF; DNA: TGCAGCGCAACACGGACTAGCGGGACCGGGGAGCTGTTTTTT
J: TRBJ2-7; V: TRBV20-1; D: TRBD2; size: many; CDR3: CSARYGLAGRYF; DNA: TGCAGTGCTCGCTACGGACTAGCGGGACGCTACTTC
J: TRBJ1-5; V: TRBV5-1; D: TRBD1; size: many; CDR3: CASSLGTASNQPQHF; DNA: TGCGCCAGCAGCCTAGGGACAGCTAGCAATCAGCCCCAGCATTTT
J: TRBJ2-4; V: TRBV20-1; D: NA; size: many; CDR3: CSARAKTSKGIQYF; DNA: TGCAGTGCTAGAGCCAAGACTAGTAAGGGCATTCAGTACTTC
J: TRBJ1-1; V: TRBV24-1; D: TRBD1; size: many; CDR3: CATSGQGLGTEAFF; DNA: TGTGCCACCAGCGGACAGGGTTTGGGAACTGAAGCTTTCTTT
J: TRBJ1-5; V: TRBV12-3/TRBV12-4; D: NA; size: many; CDR3: CASLQGTPGGNQPQHF; DNA: TGTGCCAGCCTCCAGGGAACCCCAGGGGGCAATCAGCCCCAGCATTTT
J: TRBJ1-2; V: TRBV6-1; D: NA; size: few; CDR3: CASSKLWKSGYTF; DNA: TGTGCCAGCAGTAAACTCTGGAAAAGTGGCTACACCTTC